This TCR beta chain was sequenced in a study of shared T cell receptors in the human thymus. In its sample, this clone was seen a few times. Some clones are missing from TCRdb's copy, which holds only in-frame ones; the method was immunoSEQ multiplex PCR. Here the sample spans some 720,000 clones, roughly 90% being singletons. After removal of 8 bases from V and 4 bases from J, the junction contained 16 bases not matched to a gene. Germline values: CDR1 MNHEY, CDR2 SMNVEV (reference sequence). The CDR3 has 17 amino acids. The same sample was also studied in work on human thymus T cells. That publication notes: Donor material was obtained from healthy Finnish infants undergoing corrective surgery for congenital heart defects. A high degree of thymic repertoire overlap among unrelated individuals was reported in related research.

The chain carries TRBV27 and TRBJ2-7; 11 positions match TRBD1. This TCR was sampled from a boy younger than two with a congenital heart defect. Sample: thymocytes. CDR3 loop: CASSPRPRGTGGYEQYF. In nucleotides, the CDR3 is TGTGCCAGCTCTCCCCGGCCGAGGGGGACAGGGGGTTACGAGCAGTACTTC.